The present entry profiles one TCR beta chain with its context. The antigen remains unidentified. The record originates from a study of T cells after yellow fever vaccination. Study-level background: When fractions had low cell numbers, they were prepared with SMART-Seq v4 Ultra Low Input.

The study's findings and limits: Peaking on day 5 versus 15, the secondary response was faster but weaker.

CDR1 is MDHEN and CDR2 is SYDVKM in the germline V gene. V dropped 3 bases and J dropped 1 base, with 7 bases sitting between them. The CDR3 is made up of 15 amino acids. A process of 5'RACE template switching, which added a universal primer site and UMIs, was used to make TCR cDNA. One entry per CDR3 protein results from TCRdb running MiXCR on the 5' RACE reads. The data contain roughly 340,000 distinct CDR3 sequences, approximately 3.9% of them seen just once; the ten biggest clones take up more than 20%. Sample: PBMCs, taken 5 days after the yellow fever booster vaccination. The clonotype originates from a man aged 18 to 29 who received the YFV17D yellow fever vaccine. The rearrangement links TRBV28 to TRBJ2-6, with no clear D. Here the CDR3 reads CASSFYTSGANVLTF. The CDR3, as DNA: TGTGCCAGCAGTTTTTATACATCTGGGGCCAACGTCCTGACTTTC.